The 30 T cell receptor beta chains presented below share a single source sample, sequenced in a study of T cells in localized non-small cell lung cancer. The assay was immunoSEQ multiplex PCR, and TCRdb's table has in-frame clones only and misses some. The sample yields 1,500 to 2,000 clones, about a fifth seen once. Sequences were derived from normal lung tissue next to the tumor, sampled before any cancer treatment. These receptor sequences come from a male donor older than 55 with stage III squamous cell lung carcinoma.

This rearrangement joins TRBV2 to TRBJ2-3; D may be TRBD1 (5 bases). Trimming pared 1 base from V and 1 base from J, leaving 9 bases between. CDR1 is SNHLY, CDR2 FYNNEI, per germline. This CDR3 has 15 residues. CDR3 in DNA: TGTGCCAGCAGTGAAGGCAGGGCTCGCACAGATACGCAGTATTTT. It translates to CASSEGRARTDTQYF.

This clone is labeled as medium-sized. CDR3 sequence (DNA): TGTGCCTGGAGTGTACAAAGGACAGCCTTCGATGGCTACACCTTC. This translates into CAWSVQRTAFDGYTF. The rearrangement links TRBV30 to TRBJ1-2; weak D call: TRBD1 (6 bases). V gave up 0 bases and J gave up 6 bases, with 17 bases separating them. Per the germline V gene, CDR1 is GTSNPN and CDR2 is SVGIG (reference sequence). CDR3 length: 15 residues.

This clone showed up just a few times. This chain uses TRBV6-8 with TRBJ2-5; 8 bases align to TRBD1. Looked up from germline, CDR1 is MNHGY and CDR2 is SAAAGT. The CDR3 loop spans 13 amino acids. V was pared by 9 bases and J by 5 bases, with 8 bases of the junction left unmatched. The CDR3 sequence: CASLAGGYETQYF. CDR3 DNA: TGTGCCAGTTTAGCAGGGGGCTACGAGACCCAGTACTTC.

In this sample, this clone turned up a few times. The rearrangement joins TRBV1 to TRBJ1-2. TRBV1 is a pseudogene locus. The CDR3 consists of 15 residues. The CDR3 sequence: CASSQELQGAYGYTF. CDR3 in DNA: TGCGCCAGCAGCCAAGAACTTCAGGGAGCATATGGCTACACCTTC.

This clone was observed a few times. V is TRBV7-5 and J is TRBJ2-2; TRBD2 reflects the table's D call only, with no check against the DNA. TRBV7-5 is recorded as a pseudogene. The CDR3 extends over 15 amino acids. The CDR3 spells CASSYSGGNTGELFF. As DNA, the CDR3 is TGTGCCAGCAGCTATAGCGGGGGGAACACCGGGGAGCTGTTTTTT.

There are a few counts of this clone. The chain recombines TRBV6-8 with TRBJ1-1; weak D call: TRBD1 (6 bases). Trimming removed 5 bases at V and 6 bases at J, with 13 bases between. CDR3 size: 13 residues. CDR1 is MNHGY, CDR2 SAAAGT, per germline. The DNA for the CDR3 is TGTGCCAGCAGTCGAGACAGGAGGGCTGAAGCTTTCTTT. Translated, it gives CASSRDRRAEAFF.

This clone has more than one count but fewer than ten. The V call is TRBV9, the J call TRBJ2-2; D not certain. CDR3 length equals 13 residues. Trimming left V 6 bases short and J 4 bases short, with 10 bases between. CDR1 and CDR2 (germline): SGDLS, YYNGEE. CDR3 nucleotides: TGTGCCAGCACTTCAGGCGGCACCGGGGAGCTGTTTTTT. It is translated as CASTSGGTGELFF.

The gene calls are TRBV5-1 and TRBJ1-1; 11 nucleotides line up with TRBD1. Germline V gives CDR1 SGHRS, CDR2 YFSETQ. The ends lost 6 bases at V and 0 bases at J; junction bases unmatched: 13. This CDR3 spans 18 amino acids. Here the CDR3 reads CASMSTGTGGPMNTEAFF. In nucleotides, the CDR3 is TGCGCCAGCATGAGCACCGGGACAGGGGGACCCATGAACACTGAAGCTTTCTTT.

This clone is medium-sized (0.01 to 0.1%) by share. V gene TRBV11-3 combines with J gene TRBJ1-2; tentative D call: TRBD1 (6 bases). Germline CDR1 SGHNT, CDR2 YENEEA. The CDR3 extends over 16 amino acids. V lost 4 bases to trimming and J lost 6 bases, with 21 bases between them. CDR3 in DNA: TGTGCCAGCAGCTCCGGACAGACCCCCGGAGGGCATGGCTACACCTTC. It yields the protein CASSSGQTPGGHGYTF.

This clone is classed as medium-sized (0.01 to 0.1%). The chain links TRBV11-3 to TRBJ1-5, with D possibly matching TRBD1 (5 bases). Trimming removed 4 bases from V and 0 bases from J, with 10 bases in between. The CDR3 has 15 amino acids. The germline gives CDR1 SGHNT, CDR2 YENEEA. CDR3 in amino acids: CASSSGLDSNQPQHF. CDR3 DNA sequence: TGTGCCAGCAGCTCGGGACTTGATAGCAATCAGCCCCAGCATTTT.

In this sample, this clone turned up a few times. This chain uses TRBV11-3 with TRBJ1-2; maybe TRBD1 (6 bases). The CDR3 length is 14 residues. Germline V gives CDR1 SGHNT, CDR2 YENEEA. The V and J ends lost 5 bases and 2 bases respectively, with 12 bases between them. CDR3 DNA: TGTGCCAGCAGCCCCATTGGACAGAACTATGGCTACACCTTC. Its translation is CASSPIGQNYGYTF.

This rearrangement joins TRBV19 to TRBJ1-5; D not certain. Germline lookup yields CDR1 LNHDA and CDR2 SQIVND (reference sequence). V gave up 1 base and J gave up 5 bases, with 6 bases separating them. This CDR3 region has 13 residues. CDR3 in DNA: TGTGCCAGTAGTATAGGGATTCATCAGCCCCAGCATTTT. It is translated as CASSIGIHQPQHF. The full variable domain, with the rest looked up from reference TRBV19 and TRBJ1-5, is DGGITQSPKYLFRKEGQNVTLSCEQNLNHDAMYWYRQDPGQGLRLIYYSQIVNDFQKGDIAEGYSVSREKKESFPLTVTSAQKNPTAFYLCASSIGIHQPQHFGDGTRLSIL.

This clone was picked up a small number of times. This sequence joins TRBV9 and TRBJ2-7; 8 bases line up with TRBD2. V lost 2 bases and J lost 6; bases outside the gene matches: 7. The CDR3 loop spans 14 amino acids. Germline CDR1 and CDR2: SGDLS and YYNGEE. CDR3 sequence (DNA): TGTGCCAGCAGCGTCCCACCTGCGGGAGGCGAGCAGTACTTC. Amino acids: CASSVPPAGGEQYF.

By proportion, this clone is medium-sized. The chain employs TRBV11-3 and TRBJ2-1; D call uncertain. The CDR3 is 14 amino acids. V lost 0 bases and J lost 6, with 9 bases in between. Germline CDR1 SGHNT, CDR2 YENEEA. The CDR3 loop is CASSLDFSSNEQFF. The CDR3 coding sequence is TGTGCCAGCAGCTTAGATTTTTCAAGCAATGAGCAGTTCTTC.

The V gene is TRBV18, the J gene TRBJ2-5; maybe TRBD1 (6 bases). This CDR3 comprises 14 residues. Germline V gene sequence: CDR1 KGHSH, CDR2 LQKENI. V was clipped by 5 bases and J by 0 bases, with 10 bases between them. The CDR3: CASSLRDNQETQYF. The CDR3 DNA sequence: TGTGCCAGCTCATTACGGGACAACCAAGAGACCCAGTACTTC.

Within the sample, this clone is large. CDR3 protein: CASSLRQGVHEQYF. In DNA form, the CDR3 reads TGTGCCAGCAGCTTGAGACAGGGGGTCCACGAGCAGTACTTC. The rearrangement uses TRBV9 and TRBJ2-7; 9 nucleotides agree with TRBD1. Germline V gene lookup returns CDR1 SGDLS and CDR2 YYNGEE. The CDR3 has 14 amino acids. The trim removed 4 bases at V and 5 bases at J, leaving 7 bases unmatched. Based on the CDR3 plus reference TRBV9 and TRBJ2-7, the full variable domain is DSGVTQTPKHLITATGQRVTLRCSPRSGDLSVYWYQQSLDQGLQFLIQYYNGEERAKGNILERFSAQQFPDLHSELNLSSLELGDSALYFCASSLRQGVHEQYFGPGTRLTVT.

This clone has just a few counts. V is TRBV28 and J is TRBJ2-7; D might be TRBD2 (6 bases). Trimming cost V 7 bases and J 2 bases, with 15 bases left between them. CDR1 is MDHEN and CDR2 is SYDVKM in the germline V gene. The CDR3 is 14 residues long. The CDR3 DNA reads TGTGCCAGCAAGCCGTGGCGGGGAACCTACGAGCAGTACTTC. Amino acid sequence: CASKPWRGTYEQYF.

In its sample, this clone is medium-sized (0.01 to 0.1%). The genes are TRBV4-1 and TRBJ2-7; D might be TRBD2 (5 bases). Per germline, CDR1 MGHRA and CDR2 YSYEKL. CDR3 length: 16 amino acids. V gave up 1 base and J gave up 6 bases, with 19 bases separating them. CDR3 amino acids: CASSQGTDSPPLEQYF. For the CDR3, the DNA is TGCGCCAGCAGCCAAGGGACGGACTCCCCTCCACTCGAGCAGTACTTC.

The chain joins TRBV25-1 to TRBJ2-2; D unresolved. This CDR3 spans 12 amino acids. Germline V gene sequence: CDR1 MGHDK, CDR2 SYGVNS. Trimming left V 2 bases short and J 6 bases short, with 4 bases between. CDR3 protein: CASSEMSGELFF. CDR3 coding DNA: TGTGCCAGCAGTGAAATGTCCGGGGAGCTGTTTTTT.

The chain joins TRBV6-8 to TRBJ2-3, with D possibly called TRBD1 or TRBD2 (6 bases each). The CDR3 sequence is 14 residues long. CDR1 is MNHGY, CDR2 SAAAGT, per germline. Between the trimmed V and J ends, which lost 11 bases and 4 bases, there was a span of 19 bases. The chain's CDR3 is CASKRGAGADTQYF. Written as DNA, the CDR3 is TGTGCCTCCAAAAGGGGGGCCGGCGCAGATACGCAGTATTTT.

This clone has more than one count but fewer than ten. V usage is TRBV6-8 and J usage is TRBJ1-1, with 7 bases matching TRBD1. From germline, CDR1 is MNHGY and CDR2 SAAAGT. The CDR3 runs 14 residues. Losses at the gene ends were 4 bases for V and 2 bases for J; bases not matched to a gene: 4. CDR3 DNA sequence: TGTGCCAGCAGTTTCAGGGGGGGTAACACTGAAGCTTTCTTT. Encoded protein: CASSFRGGNTEAFF.

V usage is TRBV19 and J usage is TRBJ2-2; a weak D match, TRBD2 (5 bases). Germline V gene data show CDR1 as LNHDA and CDR2 as SQIVND (reference sequence). This CDR3 region has 12 residues. Trimming cost V 11 bases and J 1 base, with 8 bases left between them. The CDR3 DNA sequence: TGTGCCGGGAGACGGAACACCGGGGAGCTGTTTTTT. Its protein product is CAGRRNTGELFF.

This clone was seen a few times. The V call is TRBV19, the J call TRBJ1-6; a weak D match, TRBD1 (6 bases). V was pared by 7 bases and J by 7 bases, with 17 bases between. There are 15 residues in the CDR3. Per germline, CDR1 LNHDA and CDR2 SQIVND (reference sequence). CDR3 bases: TGTGCCAGTACCCCGGGACACCAAAGGAATTCACCCCTCCACTTT. Translating it yields CASTPGHQRNSPLHF.

This chain links TRBV11-3 with TRBJ1-6; D gene ambiguous. Trimming removed 7 bases from V and 5 bases from J, with 15 bases in between. The germline V gene encodes CDR1 SGHNT and CDR2 YENEEA. The CDR3 spans 15 residues. CDR3 loop: CASTTSQADNSPLHF. The CDR3 region has the DNA TGTGCCAGCACCACTTCGCAGGCTGATAATTCACCCCTCCACTTT. The variable domain in full, completed from reference TRBV11-3 and TRBJ1-6, reads EAGVVQSPRYKIIEKKQPVAFWCNPISGHNTLYWYLQNLGQGPELLIRYENEEAVDDSQLPKDRFSAERLKGVDSTLKIQPAELGDSAVYLCASTTSQADNSPLHFGNGTRLTVT.

This clone was seen a handful of times. The rearrangement links TRBV28 to TRBJ2-7; D possibly corresponds to TRBD2 (5 bases). In germline, CDR1 is MDHEN, CDR2 SYDVKM. The CDR3 runs to 13 residues. The V end was cut by 7 bases, the J end by 3 bases, with 13 bases between. The CDR3 nucleotides are TGTGCCAGCACCATCGGACTCAACTACGAGCAGTACTTC. Translating gives CASTIGLNYEQYF. Full variable domain (missing parts from reference TRBV28 and TRBJ2-7): DVKVTQSSRYLVKRTGEKVFLECVQDMDHENMFWYRQDPGLGLRLIYFSYDVKMKEKGDIPEGYSVSREKKERFSLILESASTNQTSMYLCASTIGLNYEQYFGPGTRLTVT.

This clone was seen a few times. The chain employs TRBV30 and TRBJ2-7; TRBD2 might be the D (5 bases). Germline V gene data show CDR1 as GTSNPN and CDR2 as SVGIG (reference sequence). The CDR3 is 12 amino acids. V dropped 4 bases and J dropped 4 bases, with 11 bases sitting between them. CDR3 DNA: TGTGCCTGGACTACTTCGGGGTACGAGCAGTACTTC. This encodes CAWTTSGYEQYF.

The count of this clone is one. J is TRBJ1-1 and V is TRBV10-1, with D unclear. CDR3 length: 11 amino acids. The V gene's germline CDR1 is WNHNN and CDR2 SYGVQD (reference sequence). The CDR3 DNA sequence: TGCGCGAGCGGGCGGAGCACTGAAGCTTTCTTT. It codes for CASGRSTEAFF.

By sample share, this clone is medium-sized (0.01 to 0.1%). J is TRBJ1-2 and V is TRBV6-8; 11 nucleotides align to TRBD1. V lost 0 bases and J lost 3; bases outside the gene matches: 3. The length of the CDR3 is 16 residues. The germline V gene has CDR1 MNHGY and CDR2 SAAAGT. The CDR3 sequence: CASSYSGQGGYYGYTF. CDR3 bases: TGTGCCAGCAGTTACTCGGGACAGGGGGGATACTATGGCTACACCTTC.

This clone has more than one count but fewer than ten. This chain joins TRBV9 and TRBJ1-5; D ambiguous. Germline V gene sequence: CDR1 SGDLS, CDR2 YYNGEE. V was shortened by 5 bases and J by 3 bases, with 15 bases between the two germline ends. This CDR3 comprises 15 residues. The CDR3 DNA is TGTGCCAGCAGGTCTTCAACAGACCTCAATCAGCCCCAGCATTTT. This sequence encodes CASRSSTDLNQPQHF.

By frequency in the sample, this clone is medium-sized (0.01 to 0.1%). The chain has TRBV6-8 and TRBJ2-1; D perhaps matches TRBD2 (6 bases). The CDR3 loop spans 15 amino acids. Germline loops: CDR1 MNHGY, CDR2 SAAAGT. V lost 2 bases, J lost 8 bases, and 16 bases lay in between. The CDR3 DNA is TGTGCCAGCAGTTACCGAGGGAGGCTCCTAGATGAGCAGTTCTTC. Protein product: CASSYRGRLLDEQFF.